This T cell receptor beta chain appears in the sequencing data of a study of blood T cell repertoires in COVID-19. In the original workflow: Estimated nucleated cell counts came from reference gene primer amplification. The assay was immunoSEQ multiplex PCR, and TCRdb's table has in-frame clones only and misses some. The V and J calls and clone size are taken from that table; D and trimming were inferred from the DNA. Found here are hundreds of thousands of clones, 65% to 90% of them singletons; the top ten hold about 16%. This CDR3 has 15 amino acids. V shed 3 bases and J 5 bases; nucleotides not matched to a gene: 7. Germline-derived CDR1 and CDR2 are GTSNPN and SVGIG (reference sequence). Living in about 25 US areas, the participants were between roughly 18 and 95 years of age. Researchers sorted participants into cohorts using their self-reported clinical history. This clone was detected a few times.

The chain links TRBV30 to TRBJ2-1; 10 bases are a match to TRBD2. The source material was PBMCs or T cells enriched from blood (not recorded which). The TCR was taken from a man between 18 and 29 years old who had recovered from COVID-19. CDR3 DNA sequence: TGTGCCTGGAGAGAGCCTAGCGGGAGTCACAATGAGCAGTTCTTC. This encodes CAWREPSGSHNEQFF.